Listed here is a single TCR beta chain. Its cognate antigen is unknown. The data belong to a study of cytomegalovirus exposure and HLA in healthy donors. Study-level points and caveats: Associated with HLA alleles at 0.05 false discovery rate in a later analysis were some 18,000 TCR beta sequences.

PCR involved 60 Vbeta and 13 Jbeta primers. TCRdb's table, derived via immunoSEQ multiplex PCR, lists solely in-frame clones and lacks some. This table has about 100,000 clones, roughly 70% appearing once. The length of the CDR3 is 16 residues. From germline, CDR1 is LNHDA and CDR2 SQIVND (reference sequence). Trimming took 5 bases from V and 6 from J; bases not matched to a gene: 12. The receptor was isolated from a man between 40 and 49 years old in good health and CMV-seropositive. This chain joins TRBV19 and TRBJ2-7, with TRBD2 matching 11 bases. Sequenced: PBMCs. The CDR3 DNA is TGTGCCAGTAGTGTCGACCCACTAGCGGGAGTTGTCGAGCAGTACTTC. Its translation is CASSVDPLAGVVEQYF.